A selection of T cell receptor beta chains follows, all from one sample in a study of blood T cell repertoires in COVID-19. The repertoire was sequenced with immunoSEQ multiplex PCR; TCRdb's copy has only in-frame clones and lacks some. The repertoire has a few hundred thousand clones, roughly 84% of them found once; the top ten carry roughly 3%. Sequencing input: peripheral blood. Receptors originate from a woman younger than 45 who had recovered from COVID-19. CDR3s leave out the opening cysteine and the closing phenylalanine or tryptophan.

cdr3_aa,cdr3_length,j_call,v_call
ASSPGEVQY,9,TRBJ2-4,TRBV2
ASSLTAGSTDTQY,13,TRBJ2-3,TRBV27
ASSSGQAGNTEAF,13,TRBJ1-1,TRBV5-4
ASSFPSGGTDTQY,13,TRBJ2-3,TRBV5-6
ASSQPRESQPQH,12,TRBJ1-5,TRBV16
ATNRDVQPQH,10,TRBJ1-5,TRBV15
ASTQARDRGSGYT,13,TRBJ1-2,TRBV6-6
AWSSPGNQPQH,11,TRBJ1-5,TRBV30
ASSPPRGGDYGYT,13,TRBJ1-2,TRBV18
ASSPQQGARGQPQH,14,TRBJ1-5,TRBV28
ASSQGPQETQY,11,TRBJ2-5,TRBV4-1
ASISGQGTYGYT,12,TRBJ1-2,TRBV6-5
ASSQGAEQY,9,TRBJ2-7,TRBV7-2
ASSLSSGRNEQF,12,TRBJ2-1,TRBV7-9
ASSPRPGQGSGANVLT,16,TRBJ2-6,TRBV7-2
ASSSAAEGRKLF,12,TRBJ1-4,TRBV7-6
ASSRTGTGELF,11,TRBJ2-2,TRBV9
ASSVLGTAPTYEQY,14,TRBJ2-7,TRBV9
ASSPGLAGRDEQF,13,TRBJ2-1,TRBV7-3
ASSSTTSYNEQF,12,TRBJ2-1,TRBV6-5
AIREGNSPLH,10,TRBJ1-6,TRBV10-3
ASSLLGGANTEAF,13,TRBJ1-1,TRBV11-2
ATKAQGWGYT,10,TRBJ1-2,TRBV19
ASSELGLSFDEQF,13,TRBJ2-1,TRBV10-2
ASSPRTGDRRNQPQH,15,TRBJ1-5,TRBV28
ASSLRASGRVGTGELF,16,TRBJ2-2,TRBV5-1
ASSFRSGGAGSSYEQY,16,TRBJ2-7,TRBV28
ASTGVYGYT,9,TRBJ1-2,TRBV30
ASSLIAGEYFSYNEQF,16,TRBJ2-1,TRBV11-2
ASSLGGTATNEKLF,14,TRBJ1-4,TRBV7-9
ASSLAGGGAEAF,12,TRBJ1-1,TRBV27
ASRYRGSYEQY,11,TRBJ2-7,TRBV19
ASRLALWDRGRRLYNEQF,18,TRBJ2-1,TRBV12-2
ASSLTSGRTSYEQY,14,TRBJ2-7,TRBV11-2
ASSLVSTEAF,10,TRBJ1-1,TRBV7-9
ASQGGGKESYGYT,13,TRBJ1-2,TRBV7-9
AIKGARNEQF,10,TRBJ2-1,TRBV10-3
ASSLGSGQGPQETQY,15,TRBJ2-5,TRBV11-2
ASSDPLSYEQY,11,TRBJ2-7,TRBV2
ASSLGGTAETQY,12,TRBJ2-5,TRBV5-1
ASSLIGEAGEQF,12,TRBJ2-1,TRBV7-3